These 31 T cell receptor beta chains were sequenced from one sample in a study of blood T cells in healthy people across ages. Alongside a J-beta primer mix, a sample-barcoded 5' primer served in a second PCR lasting about 7 to 11 cycles. TCRdb re-called the 5' RACE reads through MiXCR, storing one row per CDR3 protein. The profile shows hundreds of thousands of distinct CDR3 sequences, about 30% of them singletons. What was sequenced was blood. The receptors shown here come from a woman of 80 years or more in good health.

This clonotype was picked up many times. The chain recombines TRBV10-2 with TRBJ2-3; 12 bases align to TRBD2. V shed 5 bases and J 0 bases; nucleotides not matched to a gene: 15. Per germline, CDR1 WSHSY and CDR2 SAAADI. The CDR3 sequence is 20 residues long. CDR3 region: CASSLYSTSGGSSSTDTQYF. The CDR3 coding sequence is TGCGCCAGCAGTCTATACTCGACTAGCGGGGGCTCCTCTAGCACAGATACGCAGTATTTT.

Remarks on this clonotype: Just one base apart from a much larger clone, this may be a read error. This sequence joins TRBV4-1 and TRBJ2-5; TRBD2 might be the D (5 bases). The J call could be wrong; TRBJ2-7 is a better fit for the DNA end. Germline CDR1 MGHRA, CDR2 YSYEKL. The CDR3 has 14 amino acids. The CDR3 spells CASSQGGGCGEQYF. The CDR3 DNA follows: TGCGCCAGCAGCCAAGGTGGCGGGTGCGGCGAGCAGTACTTC.

This clonotype was counted only a few times. The chain employs TRBV24-1 and TRBJ2-1, with 8 nucleotides matching TRBD2. The length of the CDR3 is 14 residues. Trimming at V came to 9 bases and at J to 9 bases, leaving 12 bases not matched to a gene. From germline, CDR1 is KGHDR and CDR2 SFDVKD. The CDR3 here is CATGGRRGAREQFF. The CDR3, as DNA: TGTGCCACCGGAGGGAGGCGGGGGGCGCGTGAGCAGTTCTTC.

This clonotype was observed at least ten times. The V call is TRBV10-3, the J call TRBJ2-3; 9 bases are a match to TRBD2. CDR1 and CDR2 (germline): ENHRY, SYGVKD. This CDR3 comprises 15 residues. V shed 6 bases and J 0 bases; nucleotides not matched to a gene: 4. CDR3 bases: TGTGCCATCAGCAATCTAGCGGGGAGCACAGATACGCAGTATTTT. It codes for CAISNLAGSTDTQYF.

This chain connects TRBV7-9 to TRBJ2-5; D may be TRBD1 (5 bases). CDR1 and CDR2 from the germline V gene are SEHNR and FQNEAQ (reference sequence). Trimming pared 5 bases from V and 2 bases from J, leaving 18 bases between. The CDR3 contains 16 residues. The CDR3 sequence: CASSDQGTTEQETQYF. The CDR3 DNA follows: TGTGCCAGCAGCGACCAGGGTACGACAGAACAAGAGACCCAGTACTTC.

About this clonotype: This may come from a read error, since a much larger clone is one base off. The chain has TRBV27 and TRBJ2-5, with D possibly being TRBD2 (5 bases). The CDR3 is 13 amino acids. V was trimmed by 2 bases and J by 11 bases, leaving 15 bases between them. The germline V gene encodes CDR1 MNHEY and CDR2 SMNVEV (reference sequence). The CDR3 loop is CASSLRSPGEQYF. The CDR3 nucleotides read TGTGCCAGCAGTTTAAGGTCTCCCGGGGAGCAGTACTTC.

This clonotype occurred many times. This rearrangement joins TRBV7-2 to TRBJ2-3, with D hard to call. The germline V and J ends were trimmed by 2 bases and 6 bases, with 15 bases remaining between them. The CDR3 runs to 15 residues. Germline values: CDR1 SGHTA, CDR2 FQGNSA. DNA of the CDR3: TGTGCCAGCAGCTTACAACATACCCCCACCGATACGCAGTATTTT. Residues: CASSLQHTPTDTQYF. The full variable domain, with the rest looked up from reference TRBV7-2 and TRBJ2-3, is GAGVSQSPSNKVTEKGKDVELRCDPISGHTALYWYRQSLGQGLEFLIYFQGNSAPDKSGLPSDRFSAERTGGSVSTLTIQRTQQEDSAVYLCASSLQHTPTDTQYFGPGTRLTVL.

The CDR3: CASSSGQGRSLPGANVLTF. Written as DNA, the CDR3 is TGCGCCAGCAGCTCAGGTCAGGGACGGTCTCTCCCTGGGGCCAACGTCCTGACTTTC. The chain couples TRBV5-1 to TRBJ2-6; D tentatively fits TRBD1 or TRBD2 (5 bases each). The CDR3 spans 19 residues. V lost 3 bases and J lost 2, with 21 bases in between. Germline CDR1 reads SGHRS; CDR2 reads YFSETQ.

Notes on this clonotype: A much larger clone lies one base from this, so it may be a read error. This sequence joins TRBV5-1 and TRBJ1-1; D gene uncertain. The CDR3 spans 12 residues. Trimming pared 7 bases from V and 8 bases from J, leaving 15 bases between. The germline V gene encodes CDR1 SGHRS and CDR2 YFSETQ. The CDR3 DNA reads as TGCGCCAGCGGCCAATCGGGCCGGGAAGCTTTCTTT. Its translation: CASGQSGREAFF.

Ten or more counts support this clonotype. The V and J genes are TRBV20-1 and TRBJ2-5, with 12 nucleotides matching TRBD2. CDR3 length equals 14 residues. Germline V gene sequence: CDR1 DFQATT, CDR2 SNEGSKA (reference sequence). V shed 4 bases, J shed 5 bases, and the junction held 5 bases outside the gene matches. The CDR3 region is CSAKGLAGSETQYF. For the CDR3, the DNA is TGCAGTGCTAAAGGACTAGCGGGGAGTGAGACCCAGTACTTC.

The chain combines TRBV20-1 with TRBJ1-5; D remains unclear. The CDR3 runs 13 residues. The germline V gene has CDR1 DFQATT and CDR2 SNEGSKA (reference sequence). Trimming pared 3 bases from V and 3 bases from J, leaving 9 bases between. CDR3 DNA: TGCAGTGCTAGTAGGAGATTCAATCAGCCCCAGCATTTT. Amino acids: CSASRRFNQPQHF.

This clonotype has ten or more counts. The genes are TRBV10-3 and TRBJ2-1; 9 bases align to TRBD2. There are 17 residues in the CDR3. V lost 4 bases to trimming and J lost 4 bases; unmatched junction nucleotides: 11. The germline V gene encodes CDR1 ENHRY and CDR2 SYGVKD. The CDR3 coding sequence is TGTGCCATCAGTGGGGGGGCTAGCGGGGCCCGTTACAATGAGCAGTTCTTC. Translated, it gives CAISGGASGARYNEQFF.

This clonotype has a count of ten or more. This sequence joins TRBV14 and TRBJ1-4; 7 nucleotides agree with TRBD1. Trimming at V came to 1 base and at J to 5 bases, leaving 4 bases not matched to a gene. Germline V gene lookup returns CDR1 SGHDN and CDR2 FVKESK. The CDR3 sequence is 15 residues long. The CDR3 here is CASSQGGQWNEKLFF. The CDR3 DNA reads as TGTGCCAGCAGCCAAGGGGGACAGTGGAATGAAAAACTGTTTTTT.

This clonotype was seen at least ten times. The V and J genes are TRBV20-1 and TRBJ2-5; 9 nucleotides align to TRBD2. The CDR3 is made up of 16 amino acids. CDR1 is DFQATT, CDR2 SNEGSKA, per germline (reference sequence). The V and J ends lost 6 bases and 1 base, in that order; junction bases with no gene match: 12. CDR3 coding DNA: TGCAGTGCAACTCGATCTAGCGGGAAACTCCAAGAGACCCAGTACTTC. Residues: CSATRSSGKLQETQYF.

The V call is TRBV20-1, the J call TRBJ1-5; the D is unclear. Between the trimmed V and J ends, which lost 3 bases and 6 bases, there was a span of 15 bases. Germline lookup yields CDR1 DFQATT and CDR2 SNEGSKA (reference sequence). CDR3 length: 14 residues. CDR3 sequence reads: CSASSVTFGQPQHF. For the CDR3, the DNA is TGCAGTGCTAGTTCCGTTACGTTTGGTCAGCCCCAGCATTTT.

At least ten counts were recorded for this clonotype. The rearrangement uses TRBV9 and TRBJ2-5, with 8 bases aligning to TRBD2. The CDR3 has 13 residues. From germline, CDR1 is SGDLS and CDR2 YYNGEE. Trimming cost V 3 bases and J 5 bases; bases outside gene matches: 3. The CDR3 DNA follows: TGTGCCAGCAGCGCGGGGGGGCTGGAGACCCAGTACTTC. It encodes CASSAGGLETQYF.

This clonotype appeared many times. This sequence joins TRBV6-1 and TRBJ2-1; tentatively, D is TRBD2 (7 bases). CDR1 MNHNS and CDR2 SASEGT come from the germline V gene. This CDR3 spans 15 amino acids. Trimming shortened V by 1 base and J by 7 bases, and 14 bases separated the two germline ends. CDR3 protein: CASSEGGGPANEQFF. The DNA of the CDR3 is TGTGCCAGCAGTGAAGGGGGGGGGCCCGCTAATGAGCAGTTCTTC.

This clonotype was observed at least ten times. V and J are TRBV7-9 and TRBJ2-3, with 14 bases fitting TRBD2. V dropped 5 bases and J dropped 7; count of bases not matched to a gene: 11. Germline CDR1 is SEHNR and CDR2 is FQNEAQ (reference sequence). The CDR3 has 17 amino acids. The CDR3 here is CASSPLRLAGGRNTQYF. DNA of the CDR3: TGTGCCAGCAGCCCCCTCCGACTAGCGGGGGGGCGAAATACGCAGTATTTT.

Concerning this clonotype itself: A much larger clone lies one base from this, so it may be a read error. The J gene is TRBJ2-7, the V gene TRBV5-5; 11 nucleotides agree with TRBD1. This CDR3 region has 15 residues. The germline V gene has CDR1 SGHKS and CDR2 YYEKEE (reference sequence). V trimming: 2 bases; J trimming: 3 bases; junction bases outside the gene matches: 4. The CDR3 DNA is TGTGCCAGCAGCTTTGATGGGACAGGGGGCTACGAGCAGTACTTC. It specifies CASSFDGTGGYEQYF.

This clonotype was picked up many times. The rearrangement uses TRBV9 and TRBJ2-3; possible D gene TRBD2, 6 bases. The CDR3 has 16 amino acids. Germline CDR1 and CDR2: SGDLS and YYNGEE. Trimming removed 4 bases from V and 4 bases from J, with 19 bases in between. The CDR3 loop reads CASSTGLWEVADTQYF. DNA of the CDR3: TGTGCCAGCAGCACGGGACTGTGGGAAGTAGCAGATACGCAGTATTTT.

CDR3 sequence reads: CASSATGSLNTGELFF. The CDR3 nucleotides are TGCGCCAGCAGTGCCACGGGATCGTTGAACACCGGGGAGCTGTTTTTT. The rearrangement links TRBV5-1 to TRBJ2-2; maybe TRBD2 (5 bases). The CDR3 consists of 16 residues. Germline V gives CDR1 SGHRS, CDR2 YFSETQ. Between the trimmed V and J ends, which lost 5 bases and 1 base, there was a span of 15 bases. The complete variable domain, with remaining parts taken from reference TRBV5-1 and TRBJ2-2, reads KAGVTQTPRYLIKTRGQQVTLSCSPISGHRSVSWYQQTPGQGLQFLFEYFSETQRNKGNFPGRFSGRQFSNSRSEMNVSTLELGDSALYLCASSATGSLNTGELFFGEGSRLTVL.

The chain links TRBV6-5 to TRBJ2-3, with 11 bases aligning to TRBD2. V lost 6 bases, J lost 2 bases, and 1 base stayed unmatched. Germline loops: CDR1 MNHEY, CDR2 SVGAGI. This CDR3 contains 14 residues. The CDR3 sequence is CASRTSGNTDTQYF. The CDR3 region has the DNA TGTGCCAGCAGGACTAGCGGGAACACAGATACGCAGTATTTT.

This clonotype was seen many times. The chain couples TRBV29-1 to TRBJ2-3, with 7 bases fitting TRBD2. The CDR3 length is 18 residues. With 2 bases clipped from V and 1 base from J, the junction kept 15 bases outside the gene matches. Per germline, CDR1 SQVTM and CDR2 ANQGSEA. CDR3 region: CSVENVAGGLAGTDTQYF. In nucleotides, the CDR3 is TGCAGCGTTGAAAATGTTGCTGGCGGTCTAGCGGGCACAGATACGCAGTATTTT.

In its sample, this clonotype was seen many times. The chain combines TRBV7-9 with TRBJ2-1; no definite D call. The V gene's germline CDR1 is SEHNR and CDR2 FQNEAQ (reference sequence). V lost 3 bases and J 5 bases, leaving 8 bases between the germline ends. This CDR3 spans 13 amino acids. CDR3 in DNA: TGTGCCAGCAGCTTCTCCCTAGACAATGAGCAGTTCTTC. This sequence encodes CASSFSLDNEQFF.

This clonotype was detected many times. This chain joins TRBV12-3 or TRBV12-4 and TRBJ2-4; TRBD2 is a possible D gene (6 bases). The CDR3 is 17 amino acids. V lost 1 base and J lost 3, with 16 bases in between. The CDR3 protein is CASSLGGGWGGKNIQYF. The CDR3 region has the DNA TGTGCCAGCAGTTTAGGGGGTGGGTGGGGAGGCAAAAACATTCAGTACTTC.

This clonotype has ten or more counts. This chain uses TRBV3-1 with TRBJ2-7; the match to TRBD1 covers 7 bases. The ends lost 2 bases at V and 0 bases at J; junction bases unmatched: 10. The CDR3 is 17 amino acids. Germline V CDR1 and CDR2: LGHDT, YNNKEL (reference sequence). The CDR3 region has the DNA TGTGCCAGCAGCCAATCAAGGAGACGGACAGGCTCCTACGAGCAGTACTTC. Its protein is CASSQSRRRTGSYEQYF.

This clonotype was seen at least ten times. The chain has TRBV3-1 and TRBJ2-7; D uncertain. The germline V gene has CDR1 LGHDT and CDR2 YNNKEL (reference sequence). The CDR3 loop spans 13 amino acids. The ends were cut back, 3 bases at V and 4 bases at J, with 10 bases in the middle. The CDR3 sequence: CASSHDSRYEQYF. The DNA of the CDR3 is TGTGCCAGCAGCCATGACTCCCGGTACGAGCAGTACTTC.

The chain uses TRBV5-1 and TRBJ2-5; no definite D call. CDR1 and CDR2 from the germline V gene are SGHRS and YFSETQ. V was trimmed by 1 base and J by 5 bases, leaving 18 bases between them. This CDR3 spans 16 amino acids. CDR3 nucleotide sequence: TGCGCCAGCAGCTTGTTACAAGGGCCTCTGCTGGAGACCCAGTACTTC. Its translation is CASSLLQGPLLETQYF.

This clonotype occurred many times. V usage is TRBV5-1 and J usage is TRBJ1-2, with TRBD1 matching 7 bases. From germline, CDR1 is SGHRS and CDR2 YFSETQ. Trimming at V came to 0 bases and at J to 7 bases, leaving 9 bases not matched to a gene. The CDR3 contains 15 residues. CDR3 in amino acids: CASSLAATGRPGYTF. The CDR3 nucleotides are TGCGCCAGCAGCTTGGCCGCGACAGGGAGGCCTGGCTACACCTTC. Drawing the rest from reference TRBV5-1 and TRBJ1-2, the complete variable domain is KAGVTQTPRYLIKTRGQQVTLSCSPISGHRSVSWYQQTPGQGLQFLFEYFSETQRNKGNFPGRFSGRQFSNSRSEMNVSTLELGDSALYLCASSLAATGRPGYTFGSGTRLTVV.

This clonotype was detected ten times or more. CDR3 amino acids: CASSESPNWQRANYGYTF. DNA for the CDR3: TGTGCCAGCAGTGAATCTCCCAACTGGCAGCGAGCTAACTATGGCTACACCTTC. The V and J genes are TRBV25-1 and TRBJ1-2, with D uncertain. Trimming pared 1 base from V and 0 bases from J, leaving 18 bases between. The CDR3 runs 18 residues. The V gene's germline CDR1 is MGHDK and CDR2 SYGVNS.

This clonotype was seen repeatedly, ten times or more. The chain recombines TRBV4-1 with TRBJ2-5, with 11 bases identical to TRBD1. V lost 0 bases and J lost 6; bases outside the gene matches: 6. This CDR3 has 16 amino acids. The V gene's germline CDR1 is MGHRA and CDR2 YSYEKL. The CDR3 loop is CASSQEDRGLIKTQYF. The CDR3 DNA reads TGCGCCAGCAGCCAAGAGGACAGGGGGCTAATAAAGACCCAGTACTTC.